This T cell receptor (beta chain) was recovered during a study of CD8 T cells in ankylosing spondylitis. This clonotype was observed a few times. The CDR3 consists of 13 residues. Looked up from germline, CDR1 is SEHNR and CDR2 is FQNEAQ (reference sequence). The V and J ends lost 4 bases and 4 bases respectively, with 10 bases between them. One entry per CDR3 protein results from TCRdb running MiXCR on the 5' RACE reads. Of roughly 200,000 distinct CDR3 sequences listed, 9.5% to 15% are singletons. This TCR derives from a male donor with ankylosing spondylitis or in good health (not recorded which). The V call is TRBV7-9, the J call TRBJ1-1; D unresolved. Sequencing was carried out using blood, either unsorted or a sorted T cell fraction (not recorded which). The CDR3 loop is CASSSSRRTEAFF. CDR3 nucleotide sequence: TGTGCCAGCAGCTCTTCACGACGCACTGAAGCTTTCTTT.